The sample holds a few counts of the clone carrying this TCR beta chain. The antigen is unknown. The record originates from a study of naive and memory T cell subsets. The study, taken as a whole, reports: TCR counts from RNA may reflect activation-linked expression changes. A few larger clonotypes appeared in naive repertoires, especially CD8, possibly memory cells re-expressing CD45RA.

CMV status came from CD4+ IFNgamma after overnight CMV lysate stimulation. Cells stained for CD3, CD4, CD8, CD45RA, CD27 and viability were sorted into four CD45RA/CD27 subsets. Both TRBC1 and TRBC2 were covered by a beta constant-region primer of two equimolar oligonucleotides. The ligated cDNA underwent four PCR rounds using SP2 and nested alpha and beta constant-region primers. In TCRdb, the UMI-ligation and nested PCR reads were re-called with MiXCR into one record per CDR3 protein. In the table there are 80,000 or so distinct CDR3 sequences, over 8.5% of which are singletons. This CDR3 has 14 residues. Germline CDR1 SQVTM, CDR2 ANQGSEA. V was pared by 4 bases and J by 5 bases, with 16 bases between.

The sequencing sample was made of naive CD8+ T cells from blood. The TCR comes from a human donor in good health. This sequence joins TRBV29-1 and TRBJ2-3; maybe TRBD1 (6 bases). CDR3 region: CSVVPPARGDTQYF. The CDR3 region has the DNA TGCAGCGTTGTTCCACCCGCCAGGGGAGATACGCAGTATTTT.